The 7 T cell receptor beta chains reported below all come from one sample, sequenced in a study of Graves' ophthalmopathy and Graves' hyperthyroidism. RNA transcripts served as template for amplifying TCR beta CDR3 sequences. First-round RT-PCR employed HTBI primers, with a second-round multiplex PCR after it. TCRdb used MiXCR to reprocess the multiplex PCR reads, holding one entry per CDR3 protein. The sample records around 590,000 distinct CDR3 sequences, under 40% being singletons. The specimen was peripheral blood or thyroid tissue (not recorded which). These TCRs come from an adult man with Graves' hyperthyroidism.

The V gene is TRBV19, the J gene TRBJ2-1; 8 bases agree with TRBD1. CDR1 and CDR2 from the germline V gene are LNHDA and SQIVND (reference sequence). Germline trimming cut 5 bases from V and 8 bases from J; bases unmatched to any gene: 5. CDR3 length equals 13 residues. CDR3 bases: TGTGCCAGTAGTCCGGACAGGGTGGATGAGCAGTTCTTC. Its protein is CASSPDRVDEQFF.

This clonotype was seen repeatedly, ten times or more. V is TRBV20-1 and J is TRBJ2-2; tentatively, D is TRBD1 or TRBD2 (7 bases each). The germline V gene has CDR1 DFQATT and CDR2 SNEGSKA (reference sequence). Trimming shortened V by 1 base and J by 4 bases, and 13 bases separated the two germline ends. The CDR3 spans 15 residues. CDR3 bases: TGCAGTGCTAGAGCGGGGAGGGGGCTCACCGGGGAGCTGTTTTTT. It is translated as CSARAGRGLTGELFF.

Remarks on this clonotype: Being one base from a much bigger clone, this may be a read error. The CDR3 nucleotides are TGCGCCAGCAGCGGACCAGCGGGAGCGGACGAGCAGTACTTC. It encodes CASSGPAGADEQYF. The V gene is TRBV5-1, the J gene TRBJ2-7, with 8 bases aligning to TRBD2. This CDR3 has 14 residues. CDR1 and CDR2 (germline): SGHRS, YFSETQ. Trimming cost V 4 bases and J 5 bases; bases outside gene matches: 8.

The sample holds a few counts of this clonotype. Being one base from a much bigger clone, this may be a read error. The V and J genes are TRBV20-1 and TRBJ2-7; 8 bases align to TRBD1. This CDR3 has 13 amino acids. Looked up from germline, CDR1 is DFQATT and CDR2 is SNEGSKA (reference sequence). V trimming: 6 bases; J trimming: 5 bases; junction bases outside the gene matches: 9. CDR3 sequence reads: CSAARTGTHEQYF. The CDR3 nucleotides are TGCAGTGCAGCTCGGACAGGGACCCACGAGCAGTACTTC.

This chain joins TRBV29-1 and TRBJ1-1; D gene ambiguous. The CDR3 has 13 residues. The germline CDR1 and CDR2 sequences are SQVTM and ANQGSEA. Trimming took off 7 bases at V and 7 bases at J, with 19 bases between the two ends. The CDR3 reads CSGIAGTKREAFF. Written as DNA, the CDR3 is TGCAGCGGGATAGCGGGTACTAAGCGTGAAGCTTTCTTT.

This clonotype was counted many times. V and J are TRBV12-5 and TRBJ1-1; maybe TRBD1 (6 bases). The V and J ends lost 3 bases and 0 bases respectively, with 11 bases between them. The CDR3 is 15 amino acids. The germline V gene has CDR1 LGHNT and CDR2 FRNRAP. CDR3 DNA sequence: TGTGCTAGTGGTTTCCGCGGGACATTGAACACTGAAGCTTTCTTT. This sequence encodes CASGFRGTLNTEAFF.

This clonotype was counted at least ten times. The chain has TRBV20-1 and TRBJ1-6, with 10 bases aligning to TRBD1. The germline V gene encodes CDR1 DFQATT and CDR2 SNEGSKA (reference sequence). V trimming: 6 bases; J trimming: 10 bases; junction bases outside the gene matches: 15. There are 16 residues in the CDR3. The DNA for the CDR3 is TGCAGTGCGAAACGGGACAGGGGCTCCCTAACGTCACCCCTCCACTTT. Translated: CSAKRDRGSLTSPLHF.